A single sample is the source of the 14 T cell receptor beta chains below, sequenced in a study of Graves' ophthalmopathy and Graves' hyperthyroidism. TCR beta CDR3 regions were amplified from RNA transcripts. Scientists carried out first-round RT-PCR using HTBI primers and then a second-round multiplex PCR. MiXCR was run by TCRdb on the multiplex PCR reads, yielding one entry per CDR3 protein. The sample holds approximately 500,000 distinct CDR3 sequences; roughly an eighth are singletons and the top ten take 9.8%. The sample consisted of blood. Source of these receptors: a woman aged 25 to 39 with Graves' ophthalmopathy.

This clonotype was detected ten times or more. The chain uses TRBV20-1 and TRBJ2-7; 8 nucleotides agree with TRBD2. This CDR3 spans 17 amino acids. CDR1 is DFQATT, CDR2 SNEGSKA, per germline (reference sequence). The V gene end was trimmed by 3 bases and the J gene end by 3 bases; junction bases not matched to a gene: 16. CDR3 coding DNA: TGCAGTGCTAGCTTTACGGGACTAGTCCTTGGGGACTACGAGCAGTACTTC. Amino acids: CSASFTGLVLGDYEQYF.

This clonotype was seen repeatedly, ten times or more. The rearrangement joins TRBV2 to TRBJ2-7; TRBD1 matches 9 bases. V was pared by 1 base and J by 2 bases, with 6 bases of the junction left unmatched. Germline CDR1 is SNHLY and CDR2 is FYNNEI. The CDR3 is 16 amino acids. In DNA, the CDR3 is TGTGCCAGCAGTGAAGGAGAGGGACAGGGAACCTACGAGCAGTACTTC. It is translated as CASSEGEGQGTYEQYF. Supplemented by reference TRBV2 and TRBJ2-7, the full variable domain reads EPEVTQTPSHQVTQMGQEVILRCVPISNHLYFYWYRQILGQKVEFLVSFYNNEISEKSEIFDDQFSVERPDGSNFTLKIRSTKLEDSAMYFCASSEGEGQGTYEQYFGPGTRLTVT.

This clonotype turned up a few times. V gene TRBV29-1 combines with J gene TRBJ2-4, with unresolved D. The CDR3 runs 14 residues. Germline V gives CDR1 SQVTM, CDR2 ANQGSEA. V was trimmed by 1 base and J by 6 bases, leaving 13 bases between them. CDR3 sequence: CSVEGGDNLNIQYF. CDR3 in DNA: TGCAGCGTTGAAGGTGGGGATAACCTAAACATTCAGTACTTC.

This clonotype came up many times. The J gene is TRBJ1-5, the V gene TRBV12-3 or TRBV12-4, with a weak D call TRBD1 (6 bases). The CDR3 runs 13 residues. V was pared by 11 bases and J by 13 bases, with 24 bases between. CDR3 protein: CASRKQGSGGQHF. The DNA for the CDR3 is TGTGCCTCGCGGAAACAGGGCTCGGGGGGGCAGCATTTT.

The table lists this clonotype with a few counts. The gene calls are TRBV12-3 or TRBV12-4 and TRBJ1-1; no definite D call. The CDR3 is 14 amino acids. V dropped 3 bases and J dropped 3 bases, with 11 bases sitting between them. CDR3 in DNA: TGTGCCAGCAGTTTGTTTGGTGGAGACACTGAAGCTTTCTTT. Protein sequence: CASSLFGGDTEAFF.

This chain joins TRBV6-5 and TRBJ2-3, with D perhaps matching TRBD2 (6 bases). The germline V gene encodes CDR1 MNHEY and CDR2 SVGAGI. The V and J ends lost 4 bases and 3 bases respectively, with 11 bases between them. CDR3 length equals 14 residues. The CDR3 nucleotides read TGTGCCAGCAGTTCCGGGACTGTAACAGATACGCAGTATTTT. Translating it yields CASSSGTVTDTQYF.

This clonotype was observed many times. The rearrangement uses TRBV15 and TRBJ1-5; unclear D gene. With 8 bases removed from V and 6 bases from J, the gap between germline ends came to 14 bases. Germline assignment: CDR1 LNHNV and CDR2 YYDKDF (reference sequence). This CDR3 has 13 amino acids. CDR3 in DNA: TGTGCCACCGGTACCGGGGTCACTCAGCCCCAGCATTTT. This sequence encodes CATGTGVTQPQHF. Full variable domain (missing parts from reference TRBV15 and TRBJ1-5): DAMVIQNPRYQVTQFGKPVTLSCSQTLNHNVMYWYQQKSSQAPKLLFHYYDKDFNNEADTPDNFQSRRPNTSFCFLDIRSPGLGDTAMYLCATGTGVTQPQHFGDGTRLSIL.

This clonotype has ten or more counts. DNA for the CDR3: TGTGCCAGCAGCGCAACAGGGTCTAGCAATCAGCCCCAGCATTTT. It is translated as CASSATGSSNQPQHF. The chain links TRBV9 to TRBJ1-5, with a tentative D call TRBD1 (6 bases). V was pared by 3 bases and J by 0 bases, with 10 bases between. Germline assignment: CDR1 SGDLS and CDR2 YYNGEE. The CDR3 loop spans 15 amino acids. The full variable domain, rest sourced from reference TRBV9 and TRBJ1-5, is DSGVTQTPKHLITATGQRVTLRCSPRSGDLSVYWYQQSLDQGLQFLIQYYNGEERAKGNILERFSAQQFPDLHSELNLSSLELGDSALYFCASSATGSSNQPQHFGDGTRLSIL.

This clonotype was found many times. The chain carries TRBV5-1 and TRBJ1-2, with 11 bases aligning to TRBD1. This CDR3 has 15 amino acids. The V segment lost 2 bases and the J segment 7 bases; nucleotides outside the gene matches: 7. Germline V lookup: CDR1 SGHRS, CDR2 YFSETQ. The CDR3 spells CASSFGDRGVSGYTF. The CDR3 DNA sequence: TGCGCCAGCAGCTTCGGGGACAGGGGGGTTAGTGGCTACACCTTC.

This clonotype has ten or more counts. The chain recombines TRBV28 with TRBJ1-1; no reliable D call. V shed 3 bases and J shed 6 bases, with 8 bases lying between them. The CDR3 has 12 residues. Germline assignment: CDR1 MDHEN and CDR2 SYDVKM. The CDR3 sequence is CASSLWKSEAFF. CDR3 DNA sequence: TGTGCCAGCAGTTTGTGGAAATCTGAAGCTTTCTTT.

At least ten counts were recorded for this clonotype. The chain combines TRBV20-1 with TRBJ2-5, with 10 bases identical to TRBD1. V was clipped by 0 bases and J by 5 bases; unmatched bases: 6. This CDR3 has 15 amino acids. The germline CDR1 and CDR2 sequences are DFQATT and SNEGSKA (reference sequence). CDR3 bases: TGCAGTGCTAGAGATGGGGGACAGGGGACGGAGACCCAGTACTTC. This sequence encodes CSARDGGQGTETQYF.

This clonotype showed up many times. The V gene is TRBV15, the J gene TRBJ1-2, with 10 bases that match TRBD1. CDR3 length equals 16 residues. V trimming: 3 bases; J trimming: 7 bases; junction bases outside the gene matches: 11. CDR1 LNHNV and CDR2 YYDKDF come from the germline V gene (reference sequence). The CDR3 reads CATSRGDRGQLGGYTF. CDR3 coding DNA: TGTGCCACCAGCAGGGGGGACAGGGGCCAACTGGGTGGCTACACCTTC.

This sequence joins TRBV3-1 and TRBJ1-5; 10 bases line up with TRBD1. Germline-derived CDR1 and CDR2 are LGHDT and YNNKEL (reference sequence). This CDR3 has 17 amino acids. The J segment lost 4 bases and the V segment lost 4 bases, leaving 10 bases of the junction unmatched. This CDR3 is CASSPTGGRDWNQPQHF. CDR3 DNA sequence: TGTGCCAGCAGCCCGACAGGGGGCAGGGATTGGAATCAGCCCCAGCATTTT.

This clonotype was recorded at least ten times. This chain connects TRBV7-9 to TRBJ2-7; TRBD1 aligns across 7 bases. Per the germline V gene, CDR1 is SEHNR and CDR2 is FQNEAQ (reference sequence). This CDR3 has 15 residues. V lost 5 bases to trimming and J lost 4 bases; unmatched junction nucleotides: 11. The CDR3 bases are TGTGCCAGCAGCATACCCTCCGGGACAGATTACGAGCAGTACTTC. It codes for CASSIPSGTDYEQYF.